The clone carrying this T cell receptor beta chain counts as medium-sized. This sample is part of a study of HIV-infected patients and healthy controls. This CDR3 is built from 16 residues. V lost 1 base, J lost 0 bases, and 11 bases lay in between. Per germline, CDR1 SGHTA and CDR2 FQGNSA. All unsorted peripheral T cells were captured because whole blood was used without fractionation. About 480 ng RNA was reverse transcribed with alpha and beta constant-region primers. Alpha and beta chain libraries were made separately by chain-specific third strand synthesis with multiplexing indices. TCRdb reanalysed the 5' RACE reads using MiXCR and keeps one entry per CDR3 protein. Of roughly 9,800 distinct CDR3 sequences in the sample, over 7% were seen once.

Material for sequencing was blood. This rearrangement joins TRBV7-2 to TRBJ2-3; possibly TRBD2 for D (6 bases). The TCR comes from an adult in good health. CDR3 residues: CASSLGGDTSTDTQYF. In DNA form, the CDR3 reads TGTGCCAGCAGCTTAGGCGGGGATACTAGCACAGATACGCAGTATTTT.